This TCR beta chain derives from a study of blood T cell repertoires in COVID-19. Across the study: COVID-19 samples from acute and convalescent phases originated in the United States, Italy and Spain.

TCRdb's table, derived via immunoSEQ multiplex PCR, lists solely in-frame clones and lacks some. The sample contains over 45,000 clones, around four fifths of which appear only once. The TCR was taken from a man aged 35 to 55 with acute or convalescent COVID-19. Sequencing was done on a sample of peripheral blood.

DNA for the CDR3: TGCAGTGCTAGTAACGGGGACACTGAAGCTTTCTTT. Its protein product is CSASNGDTEAFF. V and J are TRBV20-1 and TRBJ1-1; the D is unclear. Germline values: CDR1 DFQATT, CDR2 SNEGSKA (reference sequence). CDR3 length equals 12 residues. Trimming removed 3 bases from V and 3 bases from J, with 8 bases in between.